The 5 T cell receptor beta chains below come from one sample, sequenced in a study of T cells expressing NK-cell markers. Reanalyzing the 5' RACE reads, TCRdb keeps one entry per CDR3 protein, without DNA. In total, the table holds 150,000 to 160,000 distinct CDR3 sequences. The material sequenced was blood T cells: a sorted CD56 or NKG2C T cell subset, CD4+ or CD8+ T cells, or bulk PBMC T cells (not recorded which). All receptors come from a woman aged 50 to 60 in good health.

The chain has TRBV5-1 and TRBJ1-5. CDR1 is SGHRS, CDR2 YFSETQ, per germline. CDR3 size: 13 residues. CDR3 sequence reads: CASRAGRNQPQHF. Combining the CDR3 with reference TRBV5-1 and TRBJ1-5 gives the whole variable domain KAGVTQTPRYLIKTRGQQVTLSCSPISGHRSVSWYQQTPGQGLQFLFEYFSETQRNKGNFPGRFSGRQFSNSRSEMNVSTLELGDSALYLCASRAGRNQPQHFGDGTRLSIL.

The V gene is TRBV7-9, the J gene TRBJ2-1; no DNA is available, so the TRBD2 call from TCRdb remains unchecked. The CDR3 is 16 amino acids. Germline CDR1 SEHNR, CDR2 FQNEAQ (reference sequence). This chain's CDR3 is CASSPSSGRYYNEQFF.

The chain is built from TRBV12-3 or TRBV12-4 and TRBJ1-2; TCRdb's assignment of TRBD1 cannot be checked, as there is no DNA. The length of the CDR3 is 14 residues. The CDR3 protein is CASSLARQGNGYTF.

The CDR3 sequence is CAIEGSWGTRGPHTEAFF. The V call is TRBV6-1, the J call TRBJ1-1; TCRdb designates TRBD1, a call that cannot be tested without DNA. The length of the CDR3 is 18 residues. Germline CDR1 reads MNHNS; CDR2 reads SASEGT.

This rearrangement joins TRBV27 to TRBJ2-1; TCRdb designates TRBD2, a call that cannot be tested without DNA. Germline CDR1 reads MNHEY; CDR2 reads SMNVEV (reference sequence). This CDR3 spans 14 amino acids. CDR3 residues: CASRAGLAAGEQFF.